This TCR beta chain is drawn from a study of blood T cells in healthy people across ages. A second roughly 6 to 12 cycle PCR used barcoded and J-beta primers. MiXCR, run by TCRdb on the 5' RACE reads, gives a single entry per CDR3 protein. The data contain about 800,000 distinct CDR3 sequences, roughly 50% of them singletons. Overall study results and limits: More naive CD4+ cells and higher diversity were found in long-lived than in aged donors.

This clonotype appeared once. Its antigen is unknown. Germline CDR1 reads DFQATT; CDR2 reads SNEGSKA (reference sequence). This CDR3 has 15 residues. The ends lost 2 bases at V and 7 bases at J; junction bases unmatched: 6. The sample comprised blood. The chain carries TRBV20-1 and TRBJ2-2; TRBD2 aligns across 11 bases. The source is a young man in good health. The CDR3 sequence: CSARPSGGYGGELFF. DNA of the CDR3: TGCAGTGCTAGACCTAGCGGGGGGTATGGCGGGGAGCTGTTTTTT.